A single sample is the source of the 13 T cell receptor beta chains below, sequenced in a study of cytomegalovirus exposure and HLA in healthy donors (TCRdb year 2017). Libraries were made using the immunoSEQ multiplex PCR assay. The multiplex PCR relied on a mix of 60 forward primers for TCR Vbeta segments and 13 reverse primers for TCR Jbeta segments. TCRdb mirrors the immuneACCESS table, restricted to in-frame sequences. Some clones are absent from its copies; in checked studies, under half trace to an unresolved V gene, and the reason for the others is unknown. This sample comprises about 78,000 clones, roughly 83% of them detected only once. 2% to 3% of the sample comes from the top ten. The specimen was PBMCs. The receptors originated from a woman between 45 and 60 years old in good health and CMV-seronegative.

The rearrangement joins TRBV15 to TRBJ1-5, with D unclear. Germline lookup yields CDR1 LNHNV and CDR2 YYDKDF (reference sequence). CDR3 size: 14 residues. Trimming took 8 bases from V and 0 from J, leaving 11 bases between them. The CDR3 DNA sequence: TGTGCCACCGGTAGCAGAATTAGCAATCAGCCCCAGCATTTT. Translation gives CATGSRISNQPQHF.

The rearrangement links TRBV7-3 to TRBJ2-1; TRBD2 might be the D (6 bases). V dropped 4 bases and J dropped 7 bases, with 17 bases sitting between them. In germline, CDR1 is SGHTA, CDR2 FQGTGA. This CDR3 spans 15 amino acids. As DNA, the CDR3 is TGTGCCAGCAGCTCGCTAGCGTCTCCGGGGAATGAGCAGTTCTTC. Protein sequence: CASSSLASPGNEQFF.

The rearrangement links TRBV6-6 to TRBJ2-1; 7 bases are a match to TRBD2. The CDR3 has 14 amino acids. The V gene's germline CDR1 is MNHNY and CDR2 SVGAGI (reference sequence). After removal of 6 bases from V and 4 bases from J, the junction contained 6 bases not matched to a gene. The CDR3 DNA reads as TGTGCCAGCAGCCCCCCGCGGGGGTACAATGAGCAGTTCTTC. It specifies CASSPPRGYNEQFF.

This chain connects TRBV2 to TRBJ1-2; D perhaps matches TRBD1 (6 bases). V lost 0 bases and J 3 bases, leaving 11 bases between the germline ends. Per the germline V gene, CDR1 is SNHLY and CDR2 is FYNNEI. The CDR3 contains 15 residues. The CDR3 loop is CASSEAGADYYGYTF. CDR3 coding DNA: TGTGCCAGCAGTGAAGCGGGGGCTGATTACTATGGCTACACCTTC.

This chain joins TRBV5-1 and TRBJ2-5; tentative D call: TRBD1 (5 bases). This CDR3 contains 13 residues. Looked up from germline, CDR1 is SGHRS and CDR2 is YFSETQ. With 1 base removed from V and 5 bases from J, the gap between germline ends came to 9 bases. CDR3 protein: CASSLQGYETQYF. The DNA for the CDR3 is TGCGCCAGCAGCTTGCAGGGTTATGAGACCCAGTACTTC.

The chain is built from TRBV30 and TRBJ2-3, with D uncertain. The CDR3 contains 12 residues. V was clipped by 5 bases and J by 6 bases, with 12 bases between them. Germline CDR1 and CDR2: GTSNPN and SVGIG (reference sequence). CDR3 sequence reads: CAWGPKSDTQYF. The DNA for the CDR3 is TGTGCCTGGGGCCCCAAATCGGATACGCAGTATTTT.

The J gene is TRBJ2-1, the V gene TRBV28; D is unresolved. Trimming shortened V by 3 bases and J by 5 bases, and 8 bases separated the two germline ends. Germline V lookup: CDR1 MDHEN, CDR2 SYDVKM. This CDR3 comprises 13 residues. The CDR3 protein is CASSFSGHNEQFF. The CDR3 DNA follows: TGTGCCAGCAGTTTCTCGGGTCACAATGAGCAGTTCTTC.

The CDR3 DNA reads as TGTGCCAGTAGTCAGGGGGCGAGCTCTGGAAACACCATATATTTT. Encoded protein: CASSQGASSGNTIYF. The chain employs TRBV19 and TRBJ1-3, with 8 positions matching TRBD1. CDR1 is LNHDA and CDR2 is SQIVND in the germline V gene (reference sequence). Unmatched junction bases numbered 3, after V lost 5 bases and J lost 0 bases. The CDR3 runs to 15 residues.

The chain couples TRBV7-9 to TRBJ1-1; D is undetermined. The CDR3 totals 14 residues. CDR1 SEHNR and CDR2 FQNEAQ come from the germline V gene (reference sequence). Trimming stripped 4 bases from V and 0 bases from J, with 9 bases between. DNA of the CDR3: TGTGCCAGCAGCTCCCTAGGATTGAACACTGAAGCTTTCTTT. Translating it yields CASSSLGLNTEAFF.

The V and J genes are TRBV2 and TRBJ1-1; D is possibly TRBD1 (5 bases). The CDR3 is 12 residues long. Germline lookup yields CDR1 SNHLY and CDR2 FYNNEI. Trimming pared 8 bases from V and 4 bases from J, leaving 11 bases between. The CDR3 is CASGQGVTEAFF. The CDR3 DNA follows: TGTGCCAGCGGCCAGGGTGTCACTGAAGCTTTCTTT.

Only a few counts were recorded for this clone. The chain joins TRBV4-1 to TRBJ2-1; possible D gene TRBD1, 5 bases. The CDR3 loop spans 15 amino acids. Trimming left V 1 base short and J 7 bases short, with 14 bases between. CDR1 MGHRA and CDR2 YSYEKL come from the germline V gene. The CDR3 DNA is TGCGCCAGCAGCCAAGGGACATCCGAAGGGAATGAGCAGTTCTTC. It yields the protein CASSQGTSEGNEQFF.

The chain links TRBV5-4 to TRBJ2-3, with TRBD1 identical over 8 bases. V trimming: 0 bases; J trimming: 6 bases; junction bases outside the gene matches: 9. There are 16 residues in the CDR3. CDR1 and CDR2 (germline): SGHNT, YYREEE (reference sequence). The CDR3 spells CASSLEAGGARDTQYF. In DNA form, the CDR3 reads TGTGCCAGCAGCTTGGAGGCAGGGGGCGCGAGGGATACGCAGTATTTT.

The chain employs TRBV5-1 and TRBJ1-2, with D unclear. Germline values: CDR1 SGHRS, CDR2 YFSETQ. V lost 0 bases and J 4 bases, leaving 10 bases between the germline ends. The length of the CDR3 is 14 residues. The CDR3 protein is CASSLEGRGYGYTF. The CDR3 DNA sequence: TGCGCCAGCAGCTTGGAAGGGAGAGGCTATGGCTACACCTTC.